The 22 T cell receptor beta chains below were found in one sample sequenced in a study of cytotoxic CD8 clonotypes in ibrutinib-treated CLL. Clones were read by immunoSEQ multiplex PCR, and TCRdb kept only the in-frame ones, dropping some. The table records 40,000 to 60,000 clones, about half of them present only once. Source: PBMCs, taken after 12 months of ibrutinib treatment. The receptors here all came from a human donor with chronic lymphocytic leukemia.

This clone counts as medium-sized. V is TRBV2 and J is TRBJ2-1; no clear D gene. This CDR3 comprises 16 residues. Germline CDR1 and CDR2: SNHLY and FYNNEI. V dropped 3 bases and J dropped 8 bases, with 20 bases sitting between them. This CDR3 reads CASSDPSTPLRDEQFF. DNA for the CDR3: TGTGCCAGCAGTGACCCATCGACACCGCTTAGGGATGAGCAGTTCTTC. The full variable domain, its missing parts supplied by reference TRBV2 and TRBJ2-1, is EPEVTQTPSHQVTQMGQEVILRCVPISNHLYFYWYRQILGQKVEFLVSFYNNEISEKSEIFDDQFSVERPDGSNFTLKIRSTKLEDSAMYFCASSDPSTPLRDEQFFGPGTRLTVL.

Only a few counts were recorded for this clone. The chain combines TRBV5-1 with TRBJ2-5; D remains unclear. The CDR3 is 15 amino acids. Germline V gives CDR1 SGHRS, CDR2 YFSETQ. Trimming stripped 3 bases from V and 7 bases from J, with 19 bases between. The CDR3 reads CASSSSGSTEGTQYF. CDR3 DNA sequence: TGCGCCAGCAGCTCCTCCGGGTCCACAGAAGGGACCCAGTACTTC.

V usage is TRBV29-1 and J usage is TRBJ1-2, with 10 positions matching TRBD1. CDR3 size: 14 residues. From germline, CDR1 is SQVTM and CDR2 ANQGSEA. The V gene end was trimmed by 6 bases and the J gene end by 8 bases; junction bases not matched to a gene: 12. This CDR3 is CSVASGTGEFGYTF. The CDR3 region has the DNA TGCAGCGTCGCTTCCGGGACAGGGGAATTCGGCTACACCTTC.

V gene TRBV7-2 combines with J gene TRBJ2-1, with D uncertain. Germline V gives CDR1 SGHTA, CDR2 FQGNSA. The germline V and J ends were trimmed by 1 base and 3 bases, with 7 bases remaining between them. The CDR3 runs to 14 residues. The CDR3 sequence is CASSLGQNYNEQFF. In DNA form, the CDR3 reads TGTGCCAGCAGCTTAGGGCAAAACTACAATGAGCAGTTCTTC.

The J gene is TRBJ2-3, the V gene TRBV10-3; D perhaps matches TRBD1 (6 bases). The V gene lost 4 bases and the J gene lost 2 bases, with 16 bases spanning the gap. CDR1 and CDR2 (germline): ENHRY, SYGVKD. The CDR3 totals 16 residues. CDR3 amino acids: CAISGLTGSATDTQYF. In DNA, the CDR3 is TGTGCCATCAGTGGGCTGACAGGAAGCGCCACAGATACGCAGTATTTT.

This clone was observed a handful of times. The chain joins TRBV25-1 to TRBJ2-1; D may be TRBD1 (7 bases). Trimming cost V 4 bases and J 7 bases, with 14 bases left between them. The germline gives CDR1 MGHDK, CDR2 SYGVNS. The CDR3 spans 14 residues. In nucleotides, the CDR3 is TGTGCCAGCAGTGTCTCCAGGGGGGTAAATGAGCAGTTCTTC. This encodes CASSVSRGVNEQFF.

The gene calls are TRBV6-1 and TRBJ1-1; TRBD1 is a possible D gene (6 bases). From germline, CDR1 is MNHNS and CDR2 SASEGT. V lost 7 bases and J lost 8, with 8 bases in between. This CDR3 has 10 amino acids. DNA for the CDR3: TGTGCCAGCAAGGACAGCGAAGCTTTCTTT. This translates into CASKDSEAFF.

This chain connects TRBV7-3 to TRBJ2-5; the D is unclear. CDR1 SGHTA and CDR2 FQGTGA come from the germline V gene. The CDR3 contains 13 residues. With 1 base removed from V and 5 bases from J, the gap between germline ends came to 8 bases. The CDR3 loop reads CASSLNSRETQYF. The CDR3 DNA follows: TGTGCCAGCAGCTTAAATTCCAGGGAGACCCAGTACTTC.

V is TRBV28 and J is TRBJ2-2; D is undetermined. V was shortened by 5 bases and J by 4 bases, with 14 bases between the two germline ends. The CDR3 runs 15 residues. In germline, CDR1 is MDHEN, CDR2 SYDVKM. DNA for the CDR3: TGTGCCAGCAGTCTCCTTTCAGCTGGCACCGGGGAGCTGTTTTTT. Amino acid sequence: CASSLLSAGTGELFF. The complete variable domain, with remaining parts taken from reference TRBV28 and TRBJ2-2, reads DVKVTQSSRYLVKRTGEKVFLECVQDMDHENMFWYRQDPGLGLRLIYFSYDVKMKEKGDIPEGYSVSREKKERFSLILESASTNQTSMYLCASSLLSAGTGELFFGEGSRLTVL.

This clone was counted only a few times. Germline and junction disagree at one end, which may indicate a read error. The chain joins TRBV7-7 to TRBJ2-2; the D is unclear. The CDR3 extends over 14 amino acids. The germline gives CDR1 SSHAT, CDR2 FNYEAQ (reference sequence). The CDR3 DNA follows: TGTGCTAGCAGCCATAGGCCCGACACCGGGGAGCTGTTTTTT. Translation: CASSHRPDTGELFF.

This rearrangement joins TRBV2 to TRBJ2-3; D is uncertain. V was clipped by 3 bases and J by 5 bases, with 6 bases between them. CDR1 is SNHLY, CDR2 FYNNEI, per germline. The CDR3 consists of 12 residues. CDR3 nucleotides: TGTGCCAGCAGTGAGACGGGAGATACGCAGTATTTT. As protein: CASSETGDTQYF. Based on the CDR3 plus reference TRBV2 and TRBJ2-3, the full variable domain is EPEVTQTPSHQVTQMGQEVILRCVPISNHLYFYWYRQILGQKVEFLVSFYNNEISEKSEIFDDQFSVERPDGSNFTLKIRSTKLEDSAMYFCASSETGDTQYFGPGTRLTVL.

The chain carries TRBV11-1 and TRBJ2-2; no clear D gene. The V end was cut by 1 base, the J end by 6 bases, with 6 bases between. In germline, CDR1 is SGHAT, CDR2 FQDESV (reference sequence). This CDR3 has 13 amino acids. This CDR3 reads CASSLERAGELFF. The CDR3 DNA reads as TGTGCCAGCAGCTTAGAAAGAGCCGGGGAGCTGTTTTTT.

CDR3 amino acids: CASSKGLAGVGETQYF. As DNA, the CDR3 is TGTGCCAGCAGCAAGGGACTAGCGGGAGTGGGGGAGACCCAGTACTTC. The chain employs TRBV5-8 and TRBJ2-5, with 14 bases lining up with TRBD2. From germline, CDR1 is SGHTS and CDR2 YDEGEE. CDR3 length equals 16 residues. The V gene end was trimmed by 4 bases and the J gene end by 5 bases; junction bases not matched to a gene: 7.

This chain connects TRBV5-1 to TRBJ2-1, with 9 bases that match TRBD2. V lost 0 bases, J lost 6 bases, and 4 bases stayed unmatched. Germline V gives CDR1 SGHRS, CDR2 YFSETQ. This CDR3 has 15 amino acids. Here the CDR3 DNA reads TGCGCCAGCAGCTTGGAGGGCGGGAGGGTCAATGAGCAGTTCTTC. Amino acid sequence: CASSLEGGRVNEQFF.

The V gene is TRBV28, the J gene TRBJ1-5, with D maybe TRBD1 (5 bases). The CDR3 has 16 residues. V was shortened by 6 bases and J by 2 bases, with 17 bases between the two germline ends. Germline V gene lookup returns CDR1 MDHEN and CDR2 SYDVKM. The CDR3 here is CASRIRGESGNQPQHF. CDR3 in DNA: TGTGCCAGCAGGATCCGGGGGGAATCGGGCAATCAGCCCCAGCATTTT.

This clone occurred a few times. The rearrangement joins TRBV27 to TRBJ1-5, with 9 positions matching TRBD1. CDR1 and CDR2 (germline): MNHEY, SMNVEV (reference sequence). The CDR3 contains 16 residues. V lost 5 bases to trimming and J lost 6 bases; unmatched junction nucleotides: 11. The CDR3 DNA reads TGTGCCAGCAGTGGGACAGGGAGTTTTGTCGGTCAGCCCCAGCATTTT. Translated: CASSGTGSFVGQPQHF.

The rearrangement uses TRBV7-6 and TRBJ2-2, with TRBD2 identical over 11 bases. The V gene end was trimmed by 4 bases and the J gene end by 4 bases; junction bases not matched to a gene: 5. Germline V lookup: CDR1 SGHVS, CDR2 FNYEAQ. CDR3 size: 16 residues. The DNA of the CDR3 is TGTGCCAGCAGCTCACAGGGGACTAGCGGCACCGGGGAGCTGTTTTTT. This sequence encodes CASSSQGTSGTGELFF.

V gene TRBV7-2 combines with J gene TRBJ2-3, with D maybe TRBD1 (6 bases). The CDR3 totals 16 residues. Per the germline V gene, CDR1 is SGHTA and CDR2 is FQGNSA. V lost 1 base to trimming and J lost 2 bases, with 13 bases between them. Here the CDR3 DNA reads TGTGCCAGCAGCTTAGTGCAGGGGTTCTTCACAGATACGCAGTATTTT. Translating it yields CASSLVQGFFTDTQYF.

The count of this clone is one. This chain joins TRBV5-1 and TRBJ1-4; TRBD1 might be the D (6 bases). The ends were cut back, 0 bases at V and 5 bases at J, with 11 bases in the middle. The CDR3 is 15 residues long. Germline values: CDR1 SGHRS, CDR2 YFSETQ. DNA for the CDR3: TGCGCCAGCAGCTTGGCCAGGGGTACCAATGAAAAACTGTTTTTT. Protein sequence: CASSLARGTNEKLFF.

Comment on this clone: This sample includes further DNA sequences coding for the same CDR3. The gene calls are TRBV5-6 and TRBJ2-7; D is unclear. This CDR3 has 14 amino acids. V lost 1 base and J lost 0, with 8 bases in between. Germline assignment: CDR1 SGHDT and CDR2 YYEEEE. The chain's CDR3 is CASSLSGTSYEQYF. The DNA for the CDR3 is TGTGCCAGCAGCTTGTCCGGCACCTCCTACGAGCAGTACTTC.

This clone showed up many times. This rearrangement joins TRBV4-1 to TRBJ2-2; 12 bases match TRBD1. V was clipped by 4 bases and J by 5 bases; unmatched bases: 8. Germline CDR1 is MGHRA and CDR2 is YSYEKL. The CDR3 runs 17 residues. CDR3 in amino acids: CASSPMGTGGRTGELFF. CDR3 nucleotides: TGCGCCAGCAGCCCGATGGGGACAGGGGGCAGGACCGGGGAGCTGTTTTTT.

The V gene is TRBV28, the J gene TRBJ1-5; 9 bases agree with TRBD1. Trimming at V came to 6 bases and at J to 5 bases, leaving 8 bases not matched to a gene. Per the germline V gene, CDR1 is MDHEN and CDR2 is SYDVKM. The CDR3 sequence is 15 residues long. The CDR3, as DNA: TGTGCCAGCAGCACCGGGACAGGGCATCATCAGCCCCAGCATTTT. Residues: CASSTGTGHHQPQHF.